The 22 T cell receptor beta chains in this list originate from one sample, sequenced in a study of blood T cell repertoires in COVID-19. Profiling relied on immunoSEQ multiplex PCR, and the TCRdb table lists in-frame clones only, not all of them. The sample yields approximately 84,000 clones, 75% to 90% seen once. Specimen: peripheral blood. These receptors originate from a human donor with active COVID-19. The donor label of this sample is uncertain.

This clone was observed once. This chain uses TRBV4-2 with TRBJ2-1, with 13 bases lining up with TRBD2. CDR1 and CDR2 (germline): LGHNA, YNFKEQ. After removal of 3 bases from V and 13 bases from J, the junction contained 15 bases not matched to a gene. The CDR3 runs to 17 residues. The CDR3 sequence is CASSHATSGGASLEQFF. The CDR3 coding sequence is TGTGCCAGCAGCCACGCCACTAGCGGGGGGGCCAGTTTAGAACAGTTCTTC.

The chain links TRBV5-4 to TRBJ1-2; 7 nucleotides agree with TRBD1. Germline CDR1 is SGHNT and CDR2 is YYREEE (reference sequence). This CDR3 has 13 amino acids. J lost 8 bases, V lost 3 bases, and 7 bases had no gene match. The CDR3 nucleotides read TGTGCCAGCAGCTCTAGGGGGCGGAAGGGCTACACCTTC. Translation: CASSSRGRKGYTF.

This chain connects TRBV5-4 to TRBJ1-5; D gene unclear. The CDR3 extends over 13 amino acids. Deletions cut 2 bases from V and 5 bases from J, with 8 bases between. Germline-derived CDR1 and CDR2 are SGHNT and YYREEE (reference sequence). The CDR3 protein is CASSFGRDQPQHF. The CDR3 DNA is TGTGCCAGCAGCTTTGGGAGGGATCAGCCCCAGCATTTT.

V usage is TRBV6-5 and J usage is TRBJ1-2, with D tentatively TRBD1 (5 bases). The CDR3 length is 13 residues. Trimming stripped 6 bases from V and 3 bases from J, with 11 bases between. Looked up from germline, CDR1 is MNHEY and CDR2 is SVGAGI. CDR3 coding DNA: TGTGCCAGCAGATGGGGGGGGGACTATGGCTACACCTTC. This gives the protein CASRWGGDYGYTF.

The CDR3 DNA reads TGTGCCAGCAGTGAAGTTACTCTGGACTATGGCTACACCTTC. This sequence encodes CASSEVTLDYGYTF. The rearrangement uses TRBV6-1 and TRBJ1-2; D call uncertain. The CDR3 is made up of 14 amino acids. Germline V CDR1 and CDR2: MNHNS, SASEGT. Between the trimmed V and J ends, which lost 1 base and 3 bases, there was a span of 9 bases.

The chain carries TRBV5-6 and TRBJ1-2, with 11 bases lining up with TRBD1. The ends lost 0 bases at V and 10 bases at J; junction bases unmatched: 11. Germline loops: CDR1 SGHDT, CDR2 YYEEEE. CDR3 length: 16 amino acids. CDR3 in amino acids: CASSLVAGTGGKVYTF. As DNA, the CDR3 is TGTGCCAGCAGCTTGGTAGCCGGGACAGGGGGTAAGGTCTACACCTTC. Based on the CDR3 plus reference TRBV5-6 and TRBJ1-2, the full variable domain is DAGVTQSPTHLIKTRGQQVTLRCSPKSGHDTVSWYQQALGQGPQFIFQYYEEEERQRGNFPDRFSGHQFPNYSSELNVNALLLGDSALYLCASSLVAGTGGKVYTFGSGTRLTVV.

The rearrangement uses TRBV5-4 and TRBJ2-1, with TRBD1 identical over 8 bases. This CDR3 comprises 15 residues. With 3 bases clipped from V and 2 bases from J, the junction kept 4 bases outside the gene matches. Per the germline V gene, CDR1 is SGHNT and CDR2 is YYREEE (reference sequence). The chain's CDR3 is CASSWNRGTYNEQFF. As DNA, the CDR3 is TGTGCCAGCAGCTGGAACAGGGGGACCTACAATGAGCAGTTCTTC.

The CDR3 DNA reads as TGTGCCAGCAGTTACGCCTGGTTAGCTCCTAGCGGCAGCACAGATACGCAGTATTTT. Protein: CASSYAWLAPSGSTDTQYF. The genes are TRBV6-2 or TRBV6-3 and TRBJ2-3; TRBD2 matches 7 bases. CDR1 is MNHEY, CDR2 SVGEGT, per germline. V trimming: 2 bases; J trimming: 0 bases; junction bases outside the gene matches: 14. The CDR3 extends over 19 amino acids.

This rearrangement joins TRBV11-2 to TRBJ1-1; unclear D gene. The CDR3 consists of 15 residues. The V end lost 8 bases, the J end lost 0 bases, and 16 bases lay between the germline ends. CDR1 and CDR2 from the germline V gene are SGHAT and FQNNGV. CDR3 loop: CASGVRDLMNTEAFF. The CDR3 coding sequence is TGTGCCAGCGGGGTACGGGATTTAATGAACACTGAAGCTTTCTTT.

The chain has TRBV5-1 and TRBJ1-2; TRBD1 matches at 9 bases. Germline loops: CDR1 SGHRS, CDR2 YFSETQ. This CDR3 contains 14 residues. The V and J ends lost 4 bases and 7 bases, in that order; junction bases with no gene match: 8. DNA of the CDR3: TGCGCCAGCAGCCAAGGGACAGGGACGGGTGGCTACACCTTC. This codes for CASSQGTGTGGYTF.

The chain uses TRBV30 and TRBJ2-2; TRBD1 matches at 7 bases. This CDR3 region has 13 residues. The V and J ends lost 5 bases and 6 bases, in that order; junction bases with no gene match: 6. Germline assignment: CDR1 GTSNPN and CDR2 SVGIG (reference sequence). The CDR3 region is CAWGRQGPGELFF. The CDR3 DNA reads as TGTGCCTGGGGACGACAGGGACCCGGGGAGCTGTTTTTT.

V and J are TRBV27 and TRBJ2-1; 8 bases are shared with TRBD1. V lost 5 bases, J lost 7 bases, and 10 bases stayed unmatched. This CDR3 is built from 15 residues. The V gene's germline CDR1 is MNHEY and CDR2 SMNVEV (reference sequence). CDR3 sequence: CASSVGTGLGNEQFF. In nucleotides, the CDR3 is TGTGCCAGCAGTGTAGGGACAGGCCTGGGGAATGAGCAGTTCTTC.

This sequence joins TRBV5-1 and TRBJ2-2; D perhaps matches TRBD2 (6 bases). V gave up 0 bases and J gave up 4 bases, with 10 bases separating them. The CDR3 spans 15 residues. The germline gives CDR1 SGHRS, CDR2 YFSETQ. CDR3 DNA: TGCGCCAGCAGCTTGGTGTGGGGAGGCACCGGGGAGCTGTTTTTT. Its protein product is CASSLVWGGTGELFF.

The chain employs TRBV4-3 and TRBJ1-4, with D perhaps TRBD1 (5 bases). Trimming took 1 base from V and 4 from J, leaving 10 bases between them. CDR3 length: 15 amino acids. The germline gives CDR1 LGHNA, CDR2 YSLEER. The CDR3 protein is CASSQGQWGNEKLFF. The DNA for the CDR3 is TGCGCCAGCAGCCAAGGACAGTGGGGTAATGAAAAACTGTTTTTT.

The J gene is TRBJ2-3, the V gene TRBV11-2; D is uncertain. V lost 1 base, J lost 0 bases, and 5 bases lay in between. This CDR3 contains 14 residues. Germline V gives CDR1 SGHAT, CDR2 FQNNGV. The CDR3 sequence is CASSLAFSTDTQYF. The CDR3 bases are TGTGCCAGCAGCTTAGCCTTCAGCACAGATACGCAGTATTTT.

V is TRBV29-1 and J is TRBJ2-3; 9 positions agree with TRBD1. The trim removed 1 base at V and 3 bases at J, leaving 5 bases unmatched. The CDR3 has 15 amino acids. Germline V gives CDR1 SQVTM, CDR2 ANQGSEA. The CDR3 bases are TGCAGCGTTGAAGGGGGGACAGGGAGGACAGATACGCAGTATTTT. Its translation: CSVEGGTGRTDTQYF.

This chain links TRBV24-1 with TRBJ2-5, with no clear D. CDR1 KGHDR and CDR2 SFDVKD come from the germline V gene. This CDR3 has 15 residues. The V gene lost 2 bases and the J gene lost 1 base, with 10 bases spanning the gap. For the CDR3, the DNA is TGTGCCACCAGTGATTCGCCAGGCACCCAAGAGACCCAGTACTTC. This codes for CATSDSPGTQETQYF.

V and J are TRBV19 and TRBJ1-5; D is unresolved. The germline V gene encodes CDR1 LNHDA and CDR2 SQIVND (reference sequence). Trimming stripped 6 bases from V and 7 bases from J, with 19 bases between. CDR3 length equals 15 residues. Written as DNA, the CDR3 is TGTGCCAGTAGACCCTCCTTGAGGGAGAGGCAGCCCCAGCATTTT. This codes for CASRPSLRERQPQHF.

This chain uses TRBV11-3 with TRBJ1-1, with 8 nucleotides matching TRBD1. The ends lost 5 bases at V and 1 base at J; junction bases unmatched: 9. In germline, CDR1 is SGHNT, CDR2 YENEEA. The CDR3 spans 16 residues. CDR3 region: CASSPGGDRGNTEAFF. CDR3 coding DNA: TGTGCCAGCAGCCCCGGTGGAGACAGGGGGAACACTGAAGCTTTCTTT.

The chain is built from TRBV6-4 and TRBJ2-7; 7 nucleotides line up with TRBD1. The germline V gene encodes CDR1 MRHNA and CDR2 SNTAGT. The CDR3 loop spans 15 amino acids. V lost 4 bases to trimming and J lost 3 bases; unmatched junction nucleotides: 9. The CDR3 sequence is CASSAQTGNDYEQYF. In DNA form, the CDR3 reads TGTGCCAGCAGTGCCCAGACAGGGAATGACTACGAGCAGTACTTC.

The rearrangement joins TRBV20-1 to TRBJ1-1; 10 nucleotides agree with TRBD1. Germline V CDR1 and CDR2: DFQATT, SNEGSKA (reference sequence). CDR3 length: 15 amino acids. After removal of 3 bases from V and 0 bases from J, the junction contained 4 bases not matched to a gene. The CDR3 bases are TGCAGTGCTAGTGGACAGGGGGACTTGAACACTGAAGCTTTCTTT. This sequence encodes CSASGQGDLNTEAFF.

The J gene is TRBJ2-3, the V gene TRBV7-3; 9 positions match TRBD2. From germline, CDR1 is SGHTA and CDR2 FQGTGA. The V gene end was trimmed by 5 bases and the J gene end by 0 bases; junction bases not matched to a gene: 3. This CDR3 comprises 15 residues. Here the CDR3 DNA reads TGTGCCAGCAGCCTTAGCGGGGGCAGCACAGATACGCAGTATTTT. This codes for CASSLSGGSTDTQYF.